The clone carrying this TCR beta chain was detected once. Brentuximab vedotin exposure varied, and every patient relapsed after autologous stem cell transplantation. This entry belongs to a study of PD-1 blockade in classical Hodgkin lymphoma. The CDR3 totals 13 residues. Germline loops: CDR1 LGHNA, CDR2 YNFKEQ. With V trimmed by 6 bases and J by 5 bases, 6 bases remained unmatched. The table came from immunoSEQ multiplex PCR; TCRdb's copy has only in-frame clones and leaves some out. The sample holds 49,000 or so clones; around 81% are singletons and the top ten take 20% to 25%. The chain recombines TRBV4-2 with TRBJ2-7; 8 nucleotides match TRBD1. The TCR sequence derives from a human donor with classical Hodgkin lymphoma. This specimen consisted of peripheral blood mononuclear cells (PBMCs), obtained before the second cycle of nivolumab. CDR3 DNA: TGTGCCAGCAGGTCGGCCAGGGGGCACGAGCAGTACTTC. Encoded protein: CASRSARGHEQYF.